This section outlines one TCR beta chain sequence together with its context. The assay was immunoSEQ multiplex PCR, and TCRdb's table has in-frame clones only and misses some. The sample yields some 22,000 clones, 25% to 30% seen once. The time point denotes: after neoadjuvant nivolumab, at surgical resection. CDR1 and CDR2 from the germline V gene are SEHNR and FQNEAQ (reference sequence). V lost 5 bases, J lost 0 bases, and 19 bases lay in between. CDR3 length: 17 residues. The data stem from a study of neoadjuvant anti-PD-1 for oral cavity cancer. The clonotype was recovered from a person aged 40 to 85 with oral cavity squamous cell carcinoma. Sequencing used tumor tissue, obtained after nivolumab (anti-PD-1) treatment. The gene calls are TRBV7-9 and TRBJ1-1, with D possibly TRBD1 on 5 matching bases. CDR3 sequence reads: CASSPTGLRGMNTEAFF. CDR3 coding DNA: TGTGCCAGCAGCCCTACCGGTCTACGGGGGATGAACACTGAAGCTTTCTTT.